This T cell receptor (beta chain) was obtained from a study of cytomegalovirus exposure and HLA in healthy donors. Study-level results: Later, an analysis found that common viral pathogens appeared to be linked with several of the most significant clusters. The study put 150 or so TCR beta chains on its list as cytomegalovirus-associated. In the analysis, some V segments, TRBV6-2 and TRBV6-3 included, were excluded as indistinguishable.

60 Vbeta and 13 Jbeta primers were used in PCR. Profiling relied on immunoSEQ multiplex PCR, and the TCRdb table lists in-frame clones only, not all of them. The sample gives approximately 190,000 clones, 80% to 90% of which show up once; around 1.4% is in the top ten. Healthy bone marrow donors formed the donor group. This CDR3 comprises 14 residues. From germline, CDR1 is MNHEY and CDR2 SMNVEV (reference sequence). Trimming shortened V by 6 bases and J by 5 bases, and 16 bases separated the two germline ends. On this clone itself: Its antigen is not identified.

This rearrangement joins TRBV27 to TRBJ1-2, with D perhaps matching TRBD1 (5 bases). The receptor's source is a man aged 25-45 years in good health and CMV-seronegative. Source material: PBMCs. CDR3 coding DNA: TGTGCCAGCAGAGTGGTGGGGGACTCTTATGGCTACACCTTC. Residues: CASRVVGDSYGYTF.